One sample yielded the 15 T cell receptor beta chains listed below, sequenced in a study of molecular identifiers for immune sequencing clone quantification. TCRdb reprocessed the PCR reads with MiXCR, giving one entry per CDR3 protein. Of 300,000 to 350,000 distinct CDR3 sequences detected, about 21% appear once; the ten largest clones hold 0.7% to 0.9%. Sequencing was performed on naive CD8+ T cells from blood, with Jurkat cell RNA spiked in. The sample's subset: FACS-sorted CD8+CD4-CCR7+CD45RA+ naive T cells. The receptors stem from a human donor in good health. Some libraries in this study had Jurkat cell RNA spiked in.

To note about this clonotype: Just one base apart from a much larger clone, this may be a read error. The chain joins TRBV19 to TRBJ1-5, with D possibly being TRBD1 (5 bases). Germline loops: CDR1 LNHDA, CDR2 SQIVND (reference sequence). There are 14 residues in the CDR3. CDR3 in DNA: TGTGCCAGTAGTGGCCGGGACGGAAATCGGCCCCAGCATTTT. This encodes CASSGRDGNRPQHF.

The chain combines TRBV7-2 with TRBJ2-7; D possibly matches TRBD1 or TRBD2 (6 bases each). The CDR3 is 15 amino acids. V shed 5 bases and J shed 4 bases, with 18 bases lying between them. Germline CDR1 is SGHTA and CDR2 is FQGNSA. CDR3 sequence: CASSPQLGGGYEQYF. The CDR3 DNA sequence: TGTGCCAGCAGCCCCCAGTTGGGGGGCGGGTACGAGCAGTACTTC.

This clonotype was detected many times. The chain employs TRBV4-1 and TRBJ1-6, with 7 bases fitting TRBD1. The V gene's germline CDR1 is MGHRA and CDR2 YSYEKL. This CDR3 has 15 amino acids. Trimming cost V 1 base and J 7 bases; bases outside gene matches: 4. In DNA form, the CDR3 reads TGCGCCAGCAGCCAAGTTTGGGACAGAAATTCACCCCTCCACTTT. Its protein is CASSQVWDRNSPLHF.

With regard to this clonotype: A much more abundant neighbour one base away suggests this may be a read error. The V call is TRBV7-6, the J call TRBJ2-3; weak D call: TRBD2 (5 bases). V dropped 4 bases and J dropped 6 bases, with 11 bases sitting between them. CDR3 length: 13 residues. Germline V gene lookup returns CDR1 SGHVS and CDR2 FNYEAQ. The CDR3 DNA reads TGTGCCAGCAGCTGTAGAGGCGGGGATACGCAGTATTTT. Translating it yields CASSCRGGDTQYF.

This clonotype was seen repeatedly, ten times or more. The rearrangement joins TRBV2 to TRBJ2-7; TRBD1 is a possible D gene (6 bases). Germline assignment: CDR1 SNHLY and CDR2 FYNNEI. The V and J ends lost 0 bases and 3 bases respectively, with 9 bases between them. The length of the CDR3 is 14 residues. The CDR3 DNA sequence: TGTGCCAGCAGTGAAGCCACAGGGAGCTACGAGCAGTACTTC. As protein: CASSEATGSYEQYF.

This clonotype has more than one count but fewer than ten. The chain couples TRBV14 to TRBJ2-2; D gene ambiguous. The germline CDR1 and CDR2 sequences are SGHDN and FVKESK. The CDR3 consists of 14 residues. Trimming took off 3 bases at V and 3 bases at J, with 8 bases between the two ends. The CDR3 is CASSHPRHTGELFF. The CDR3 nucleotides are TGTGCCAGCAGCCACCCCAGGCACACCGGGGAGCTGTTTTTT. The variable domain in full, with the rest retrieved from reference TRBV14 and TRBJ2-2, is EAGVTQFPSHSVIEKGQTVTLRCDPISGHDNLYWYRRVMGKEIKFLLHFVKESKQDESGMPNNRFLAERTGGTYSTLKVQPAELEDSGVYFCASSHPRHTGELFFGEGSRLTVL.

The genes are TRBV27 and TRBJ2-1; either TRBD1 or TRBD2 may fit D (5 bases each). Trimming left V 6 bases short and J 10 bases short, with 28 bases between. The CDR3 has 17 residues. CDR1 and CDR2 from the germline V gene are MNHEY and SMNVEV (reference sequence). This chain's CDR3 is CASSPQPGTPHSSEQFF. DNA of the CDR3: TGTGCCAGCAGCCCACAGCCCGGGACCCCCCATTCTTCGGAGCAGTTCTTC.

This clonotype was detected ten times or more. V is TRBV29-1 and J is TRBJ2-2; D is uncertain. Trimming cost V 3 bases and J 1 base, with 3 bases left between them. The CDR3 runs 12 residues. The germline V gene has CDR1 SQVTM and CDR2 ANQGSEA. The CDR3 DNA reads TGCAGCGTTGACTTGAACACCGGGGAGCTGTTTTTT. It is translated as CSVDLNTGELFF.

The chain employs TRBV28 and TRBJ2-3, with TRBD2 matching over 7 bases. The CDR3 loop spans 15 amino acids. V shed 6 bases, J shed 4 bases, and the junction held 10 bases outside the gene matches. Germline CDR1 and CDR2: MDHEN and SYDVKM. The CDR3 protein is CASRTARTSPDTQYF. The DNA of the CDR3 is TGTGCCAGCAGAACAGCCCGGACTAGTCCAGATACGCAGTATTTT.

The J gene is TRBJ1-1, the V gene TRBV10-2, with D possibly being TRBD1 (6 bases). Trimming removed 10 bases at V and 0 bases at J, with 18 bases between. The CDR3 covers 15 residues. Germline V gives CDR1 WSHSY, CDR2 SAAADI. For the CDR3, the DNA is TGCGCCACCCGCGGGGGGGGCGGGGTGAACACTGAAGCTTTCTTT. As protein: CATRGGGGVNTEAFF.

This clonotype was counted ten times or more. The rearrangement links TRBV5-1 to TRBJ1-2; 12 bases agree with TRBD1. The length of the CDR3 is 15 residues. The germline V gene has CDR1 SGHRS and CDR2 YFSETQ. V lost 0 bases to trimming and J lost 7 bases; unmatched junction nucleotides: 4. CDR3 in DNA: TGCGCCAGCAGCTTGGAGGGACAGGGGGCGCTTGGCTACACCTTC. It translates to CASSLEGQGALGYTF.

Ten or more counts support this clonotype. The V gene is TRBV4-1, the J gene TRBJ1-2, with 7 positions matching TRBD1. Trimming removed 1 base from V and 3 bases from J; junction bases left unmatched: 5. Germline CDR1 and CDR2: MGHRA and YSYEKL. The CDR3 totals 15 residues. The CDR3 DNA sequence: TGCGCCAGCAGCCAAGTCGAGACAGGGTACTATGGCTACACCTTC. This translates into CASSQVETGYYGYTF.

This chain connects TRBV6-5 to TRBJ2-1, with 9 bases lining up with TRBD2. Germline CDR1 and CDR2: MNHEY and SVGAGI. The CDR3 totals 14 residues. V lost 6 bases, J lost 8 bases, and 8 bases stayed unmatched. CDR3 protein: CASRPWERGDEQFF. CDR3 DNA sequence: TGTGCCAGCAGGCCCTGGGAGCGGGGGGATGAGCAGTTCTTC.

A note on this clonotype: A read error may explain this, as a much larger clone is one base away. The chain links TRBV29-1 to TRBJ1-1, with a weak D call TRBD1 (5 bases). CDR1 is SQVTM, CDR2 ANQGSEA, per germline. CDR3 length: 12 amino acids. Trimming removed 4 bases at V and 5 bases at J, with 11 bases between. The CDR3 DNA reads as TGCAGCGTTGTTTGGGGGTCGACTGAAGCTTTCTTT. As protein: CSVVWGSTEAFF.

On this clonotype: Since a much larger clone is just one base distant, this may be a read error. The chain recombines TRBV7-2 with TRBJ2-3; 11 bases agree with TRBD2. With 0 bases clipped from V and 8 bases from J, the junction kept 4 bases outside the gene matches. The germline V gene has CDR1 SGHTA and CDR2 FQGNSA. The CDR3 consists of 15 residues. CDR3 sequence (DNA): TGTGCCAGCAGCTTAGCGTTTCTAGCGGGGGGTACGCAGTATTTT. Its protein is CASSLAFLAGGTQYF.